Listed here are 9 T cell receptor beta chains from one sample, sequenced in a study of blood T cell repertoires in COVID-19. Produced via immunoSEQ multiplex PCR; TCRdb's table is partial and in-frame only. The profile shows fewer than 100,000 clones, 75% to 90% of them singletons. The sequenced material came from peripheral blood. Source of these receptors: a man aged 55 to 69 with acute or convalescent COVID-19.

The rearrangement uses TRBV5-5 and TRBJ2-2, with a weak D call TRBD2 (5 bases). V was clipped by 0 bases and J by 1 base, with 7 bases between them. Germline CDR1 SGHKS, CDR2 YYEKEE (reference sequence). This CDR3 is 15 amino acids long. The CDR3 region is CASSLAGKNTGELFF. In nucleotides, the CDR3 is TGTGCCAGCAGCTTGGCGGGGAAGAACACCGGGGAGCTGTTTTTT.

CDR3 loop: CASSLGLAGGTAYEQYF. CDR3 DNA: TGTGCCAGCAGTTTAGGACTAGCGGGAGGGACAGCCTACGAGCAGTACTTC. This chain joins TRBV27 and TRBJ2-7; 15 bases align to TRBD2. The ends lost 2 bases at V and 2 bases at J; junction bases unmatched: 4. From germline, CDR1 is MNHEY and CDR2 SMNVEV (reference sequence). This CDR3 has 17 amino acids.

V is TRBV6-1 and J is TRBJ1-2; the D gene is possibly TRBD1 (5 bases). CDR1 and CDR2 (germline): MNHNS, SASEGT. The CDR3 consists of 14 residues. V dropped 2 bases and J dropped 2 bases, with 9 bases sitting between them. For the CDR3, the DNA is TGTGCCAGCAGTGAACAGGGCCCCAACTATGGCTACACCTTC. Its translation: CASSEQGPNYGYTF.

This chain connects TRBV7-2 to TRBJ2-5; D gene unclear. This CDR3 comprises 12 residues. Germline-derived CDR1 and CDR2 are SGHTA and FQGNSA. The ends were cut back, 2 bases at V and 5 bases at J, with 6 bases in the middle. CDR3 bases: TGTGCCAGCAGCTTATTACGGGAGACCCAGTACTTC. It yields the protein CASSLLRETQYF.

The CDR3 region has the DNA TGTGCTAGTGGTTCAGGGCCGTACGAAGCTTTCTTT. As protein: CASGSGPYEAFF. This chain links TRBV12-5 with TRBJ1-1, with D maybe TRBD1 (5 bases). There are 12 residues in the CDR3. Trimming shortened V by 4 bases and J by 8 bases, and 11 bases separated the two germline ends. CDR1 and CDR2 (germline): LGHNT, FRNRAP.

Only one count was recorded for this clone. V is TRBV7-6 and J is TRBJ1-1; D gene ambiguous. V dropped 2 bases and J dropped 0 bases, with 7 bases sitting between them. Germline V gene lookup returns CDR1 SGHVS and CDR2 FNYEAQ. The CDR3 contains 14 residues. The CDR3 reads CASSLREVNTEAFF. The CDR3 DNA reads TGTGCCAGCAGCTTAAGAGAGGTGAACACTGAAGCTTTCTTT.

The genes are TRBV30 and TRBJ1-2; a weak D match, TRBD1 (6 bases). This CDR3 comprises 15 residues. V was clipped by 2 bases and J by 6 bases, with 19 bases between them. Germline V gene sequence: CDR1 GTSNPN, CDR2 SVGIG (reference sequence). The CDR3 DNA reads as TGTGCCTGGAGTCTATGGGGCAGGGGTGACAATGGCTACACCTTC. Encoded protein: CAWSLWGRGDNGYTF.

CDR3 in DNA: TGTGCCAGCAGCCCCGGGACAGGGCTTGGCTACACCTTC. Protein: CASSPGTGLGYTF. This chain uses TRBV6-2 or TRBV6-3 with TRBJ1-2; 9 nucleotides match TRBD1. Germline values: CDR1 MNHEY, CDR2 SVGEGT. CDR3 size: 13 residues. The V segment lost 6 bases and the J segment 7 bases; nucleotides outside the gene matches: 6.

This chain connects TRBV5-4 to TRBJ2-7, with 12 bases fitting TRBD1. J was trimmed by 7 bases and V by 4 bases; bases with no gene match: 12. The CDR3 is 16 residues long. Germline V gene lookup returns CDR1 SGHNT and CDR2 YYREEE (reference sequence). CDR3 sequence: CASSAPPGQGAEEQYF. In DNA, the CDR3 is TGTGCCAGCAGCGCACCACCGGGACAGGGGGCTGAAGAGCAGTACTTC.